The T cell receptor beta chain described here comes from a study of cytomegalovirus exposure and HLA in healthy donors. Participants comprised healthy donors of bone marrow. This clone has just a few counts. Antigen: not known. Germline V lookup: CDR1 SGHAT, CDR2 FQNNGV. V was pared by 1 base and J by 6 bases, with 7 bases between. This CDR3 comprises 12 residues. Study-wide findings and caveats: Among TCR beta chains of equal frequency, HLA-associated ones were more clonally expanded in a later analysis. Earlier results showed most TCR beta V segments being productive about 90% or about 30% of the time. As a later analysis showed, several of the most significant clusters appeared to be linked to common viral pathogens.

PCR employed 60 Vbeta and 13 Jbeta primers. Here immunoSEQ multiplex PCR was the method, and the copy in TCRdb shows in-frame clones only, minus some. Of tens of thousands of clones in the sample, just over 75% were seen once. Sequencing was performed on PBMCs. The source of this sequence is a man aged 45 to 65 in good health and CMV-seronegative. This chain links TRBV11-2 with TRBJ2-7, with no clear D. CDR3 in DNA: TGTGCCAGCAGCTTAGGTACTTTCGAGCAGTACTTC. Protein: CASSLGTFEQYF.